These 16 T cell receptor beta chains originate from one sample sequenced in a study of Ad26.COV2.S vaccination and SARS-CoV-2 variants (dated by TCRdb to the early 2020s). Library creation used the immunoSEQ multiplex PCR assay. This is the immuneACCESS table as TCRdb keeps it, with only in-frame sequences that have V and J called. A part of the clones is gone; compared with another copy, unresolved V genes explain less than half, and the rest is unexplained. The sample table holds about 680,000 clones, of which around 89% were seen once. The ten largest clones take up 1.5% of the sample. Interpreted using the paper, the treatment or condition label stands for: some 20 received Ad26.COV2.S at low or high dose, single or two shots; five or six received placebo; per-sample allocation not given. For vaccine and placebo recipients, repertoires were sequenced using samples collected on day 63 after the first injection.

This specimen consisted of peripheral blood, obtained in a trial of Ad26.COV2.S vaccine versus placebo. The source is a person aged 18-65 years who received the Ad26.COV2.S COVID-19 vaccine or a placebo.

The chain carries TRBV28 and TRBJ1-5; 8 bases align to TRBD1. Germline-derived CDR1 and CDR2 are MDHEN and SYDVKM. Germline trimming cut 3 bases from V and 7 bases from J; bases unmatched to any gene: 5. This CDR3 region has 14 residues. CDR3 coding DNA: TGTGCCAGCAGTTTGGACAGGGTAATGCAGCCCCAGCATTTT. It translates to CASSLDRVMQPQHF.

The rearrangement joins TRBV4-1 to TRBJ1-2; TRBD1 might be the D (5 bases). V lost 3 bases, J lost 4 bases, and 15 bases lay in between. This CDR3 spans 15 amino acids. Germline assignment: CDR1 MGHRA and CDR2 YSYEKL. CDR3 DNA sequence: TGCGCCAGCAGCCAGGCTTTCCCCACAGGCTATGGCTACACCTTC. It encodes CASSQAFPTGYGYTF.

The genes are TRBV18 and TRBJ2-7; D is uncertain. This CDR3 is 15 amino acids long. Trimming cost V 2 bases and J 7 bases, with 18 bases left between them. Germline V gives CDR1 KGHSH, CDR2 LQKENI. CDR3 residues: CASSPYTAGLGEQYF. CDR3 bases: TGTGCCAGCTCACCATACACAGCCGGTCTGGGAGAGCAGTACTTC.

This chain uses TRBV30 with TRBJ1-4; TRBD1 aligns across 9 bases. CDR1 and CDR2 from the germline V gene are GTSNPN and SVGIG (reference sequence). The V gene end was trimmed by 7 bases and the J gene end by 7 bases; junction bases not matched to a gene: 4. The CDR3 consists of 12 residues. The CDR3 reads CASDRGTEKLFF. In nucleotides, the CDR3 is TGTGCCTCGGACAGGGGAACTGAAAAACTGTTTTTT.

This clone was picked up many times. The rearrangement links TRBV24-1 to TRBJ2-2; unclear D gene. Germline V gene sequence: CDR1 KGHDR, CDR2 SFDVKD. V was trimmed by 4 bases and J by 0 bases, leaving 2 bases between them. The CDR3 is 13 amino acids. The CDR3 region is CATSEPNTGELFF. The CDR3 DNA reads as TGTGCCACCAGTGAACCGAACACCGGGGAGCTGTTTTTT.

This chain joins TRBV5-8 and TRBJ1-2; a possible D gene is TRBD1 (6 bases). V was clipped by 4 bases and J by 3 bases, with 10 bases between them. This CDR3 contains 13 residues. Germline CDR1 and CDR2: SGHTS and YDEGEE. CDR3 residues: CASSENRDYGYTF. The CDR3 nucleotides read TGTGCCAGCAGCGAAAACAGGGACTATGGCTACACCTTC.

The chain combines TRBV7-3 with TRBJ2-2, with no clear D. Trimming removed 4 bases from V and 6 bases from J, with 12 bases in between. In germline, CDR1 is SGHTA, CDR2 FQGTGA. The CDR3 totals 14 residues. The CDR3 loop reads CASSSSAQPGELFF. The CDR3 bases are TGTGCCAGCAGCTCCTCCGCGCAGCCCGGGGAGCTGTTTTTT.

V usage is TRBV7-9 and J usage is TRBJ2-1; 7 nucleotides match TRBD1. With 3 bases clipped from V and 6 bases from J, the junction kept 2 bases outside the gene matches. Per the germline V gene, CDR1 is SEHNR and CDR2 is FQNEAQ (reference sequence). The CDR3 loop spans 13 amino acids. CDR3 nucleotides: TGTGCCAGCAGCTTGACAGGGATCAATGAGCAGTTCTTC. Its translation: CASSLTGINEQFF.

The CDR3 DNA sequence: TGCGCCAGCATGGCCTACCCGGACAGGGGGAGTTCACCCCTCCACTTT. It encodes CASMAYPDRGSSPLHF. This rearrangement joins TRBV5-1 to TRBJ1-6; 10 nucleotides match TRBD1. This CDR3 comprises 16 residues. V lost 6 bases to trimming and J lost 9 bases; unmatched junction nucleotides: 12. Per the germline V gene, CDR1 is SGHRS and CDR2 is YFSETQ.

The V and J genes are TRBV4-3 and TRBJ1-6, with TRBD1 as a possible D gene (5 bases). Germline lookup yields CDR1 LGHNA and CDR2 YSLEER. V was trimmed by 5 bases and J by 5 bases, leaving 7 bases between them. CDR3 length equals 13 residues. CDR3 in DNA: TGCGCCAGCAGCGGGACGGATAATTCACCCCTCCACTTT. This gives the protein CASSGTDNSPLHF.

About this clone: Other DNA sequences within the sample encode an identical CDR3. The chain couples TRBV6-2 or TRBV6-3 to TRBJ2-7; D not certain. V shed 6 bases and J shed 3 bases, with 6 bases lying between them. The CDR3 runs to 11 residues. The germline CDR1 and CDR2 sequences are MNHEY and SVGEGT. CDR3 protein: CASSPSYEQYF. In DNA form, the CDR3 reads TGTGCCAGCAGCCCTAGCTACGAGCAGTACTTC.

In its sample, this clone was seen once. The chain employs TRBV25-1 and TRBJ1-2; D ambiguous. The germline gives CDR1 MGHDK, CDR2 SYGVNS. V was clipped by 4 bases and J by 6 bases, with 9 bases between them. CDR3 length: 12 residues. The CDR3, as DNA: TGTGCCAGCAGTGGAGGGAGGGATGGCTACACCTTC. This encodes CASSGGRDGYTF.

This clone was observed once. This chain joins TRBV5-4 and TRBJ1-3; possibly TRBD1 for D (6 bases). With 1 base removed from V and 1 base from J, the gap between germline ends came to 6 bases. There are 14 residues in the CDR3. The germline V gene encodes CDR1 SGHNT and CDR2 YYREEE (reference sequence). CDR3 nucleotide sequence: TGTGCCAGCAGCTTGACAGGGTCTGGAAACACCATATATTTT. The encoded protein is CASSLTGSGNTIYF.

The chain employs TRBV27 and TRBJ2-2; 9 bases are a match to TRBD1. V was clipped by 6 bases and J by 4 bases; unmatched bases: 6. CDR1 and CDR2 (germline): MNHEY, SMNVEV (reference sequence). The CDR3 length is 15 residues. This chain's CDR3 is CASSSTGGITGELFF. The CDR3 DNA is TGTGCCAGCAGCTCCACAGGGGGCATCACCGGGGAGCTGTTTTTT.

V and J are TRBV5-6 and TRBJ1-1; tentative D call: TRBD1 (6 bases). The length of the CDR3 is 14 residues. V was clipped by 4 bases and J by 10 bases, with 20 bases between them. In germline, CDR1 is SGHDT, CDR2 YYEEEE. For the CDR3, the DNA is TGTGCCAGCAGCGGGGGGCAGGGATATGGTGTAGCTTTCTTT. Amino acids: CASSGGQGYGVAFF.

The chain combines TRBV9 with TRBJ2-7; a possible D gene is TRBD2 (6 bases). Germline V gene sequence: CDR1 SGDLS, CDR2 YYNGEE. CDR3 size: 16 residues. V lost 4 bases and J 5 bases, leaving 22 bases between the germline ends. The CDR3 bases are TGTGCCAGCAGCCCACGACTAGTCTCCCGCGGGGACGAGCAGTACTTC. This sequence encodes CASSPRLVSRGDEQYF. Based on the CDR3 plus reference TRBV9 and TRBJ2-7, the full variable domain is DSGVTQTPKHLITATGQRVTLRCSPRSGDLSVYWYQQSLDQGLQFLIQYYNGEERAKGNILERFSAQQFPDLHSELNLSSLELGDSALYFCASSPRLVSRGDEQYFGPGTRLTVT.